This T cell receptor (beta chain) was sequenced in a study of OX40 agonist ivuxolimab in advanced cancers. The wider study: Those treated in dose escalation had hepatocellular carcinoma, melanoma, renal cell cancer or head and neck cancer. Those enrolled were less than 85% male, with a mean age of around 60 years and ages from about 20 to 79. Notes on the study in general: Low normalized T-cell clonal expansion was additionally recorded for some nonresponders.

The assay was immunoSEQ multiplex PCR, and TCRdb's table has in-frame clones only and misses some. Of roughly 16,000 clones listed, about 88% are singletons. The germline V gene encodes CDR1 SGHAT and CDR2 FQDESV (reference sequence). This CDR3 comprises 14 residues. Trimming took off 5 bases at V and 0 bases at J, with 10 bases between the two ends. About this clone: No antigen is known for it.

Blood was sampled at baseline, cycle 4 day 1, and cycle 7 day 1. The sequence was collected from an adult with an advanced solid tumor such as melanoma, head and neck, liver or kidney cancer. The V and J genes are TRBV11-1 and TRBJ2-5; D is uncertain. Specimen: CD4+ or CD8+ T cells sorted from blood, collected in a trial of the OX40 agonist ivuxolimab. The CDR3 is CASSQDMNQETQYF. The CDR3 nucleotides read TGTGCCAGCAGCCAAGACATGAACCAAGAGACCCAGTACTTC.